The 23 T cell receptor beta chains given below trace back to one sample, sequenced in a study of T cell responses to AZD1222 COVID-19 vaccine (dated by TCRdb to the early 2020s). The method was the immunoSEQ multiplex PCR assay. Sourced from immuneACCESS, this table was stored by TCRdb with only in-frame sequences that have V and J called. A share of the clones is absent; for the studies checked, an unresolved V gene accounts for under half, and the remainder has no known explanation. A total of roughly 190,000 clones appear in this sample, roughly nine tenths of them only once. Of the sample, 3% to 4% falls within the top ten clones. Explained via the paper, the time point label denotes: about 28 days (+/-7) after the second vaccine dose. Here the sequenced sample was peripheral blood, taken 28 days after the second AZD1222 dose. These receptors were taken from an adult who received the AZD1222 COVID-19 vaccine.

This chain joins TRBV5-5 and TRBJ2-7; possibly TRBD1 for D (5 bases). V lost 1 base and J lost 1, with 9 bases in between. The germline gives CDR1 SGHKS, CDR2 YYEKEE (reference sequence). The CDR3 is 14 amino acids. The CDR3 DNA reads TGTGCCAGCAGCTTGATCCAGGGATCCTACGAGCAGTACTTC. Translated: CASSLIQGSYEQYF. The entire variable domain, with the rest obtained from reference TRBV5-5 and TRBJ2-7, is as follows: DAGVTQSPTHLIKTRGQQVTLRCSPISGHKSVSWYQQVLGQGPQFIFQYYEKEERGRGNFPDRFSARQFPNYSSELNVNALLLGDSALYLCASSLIQGSYEQYFGPGTRLTVT.

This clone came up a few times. The DNA of the CDR3 is TGCGCCAGCACCATCCTAGCGGGCACCGGCGAGCAGTACTTC. Translating it yields CASTILAGTGEQYF. The rearrangement uses TRBV5-1 and TRBJ2-7; 8 nucleotides line up with TRBD2. J was trimmed by 6 bases and V by 6 bases; bases with no gene match: 11. The CDR3 loop spans 14 amino acids. Germline-derived CDR1 and CDR2 are SGHRS and YFSETQ.

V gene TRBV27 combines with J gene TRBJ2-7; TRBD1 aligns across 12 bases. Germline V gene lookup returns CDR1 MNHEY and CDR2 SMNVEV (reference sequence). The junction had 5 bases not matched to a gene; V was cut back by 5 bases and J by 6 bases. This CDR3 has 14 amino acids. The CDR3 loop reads CASSPGTGGREQYF. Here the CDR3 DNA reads TGTGCCAGCAGTCCTGGGACAGGGGGCCGCGAGCAGTACTTC.

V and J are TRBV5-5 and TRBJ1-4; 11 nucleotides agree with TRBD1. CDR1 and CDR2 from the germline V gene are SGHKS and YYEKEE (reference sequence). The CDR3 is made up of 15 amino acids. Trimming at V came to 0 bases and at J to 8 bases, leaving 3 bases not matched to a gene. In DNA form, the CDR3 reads TGTGCCAGCAGCTTGGTAGGACAGGGGGCGGAAAAACTGTTTTTT. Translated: CASSLVGQGAEKLFF. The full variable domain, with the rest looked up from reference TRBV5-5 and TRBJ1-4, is DAGVTQSPTHLIKTRGQQVTLRCSPISGHKSVSWYQQVLGQGPQFIFQYYEKEERGRGNFPDRFSARQFPNYSSELNVNALLLGDSALYLCASSLVGQGAEKLFFGSGTQLSVL.

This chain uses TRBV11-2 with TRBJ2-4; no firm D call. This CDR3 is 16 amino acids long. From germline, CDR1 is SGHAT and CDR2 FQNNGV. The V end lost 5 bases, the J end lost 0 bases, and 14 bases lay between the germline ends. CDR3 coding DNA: TGTGCCAGCAGCCCCCCGGACCTCCTAGCCAAAAACATTCAGTACTTC. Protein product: CASSPPDLLAKNIQYF.

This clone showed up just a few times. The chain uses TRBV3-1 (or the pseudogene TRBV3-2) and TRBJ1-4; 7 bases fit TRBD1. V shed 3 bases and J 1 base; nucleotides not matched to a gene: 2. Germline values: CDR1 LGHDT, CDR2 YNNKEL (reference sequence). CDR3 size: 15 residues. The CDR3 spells CASSQRDRTNEKLFF. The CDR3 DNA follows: TGTGCCAGCAGCCAGAGGGACAGAACTAATGAAAAACTGTTTTTT.

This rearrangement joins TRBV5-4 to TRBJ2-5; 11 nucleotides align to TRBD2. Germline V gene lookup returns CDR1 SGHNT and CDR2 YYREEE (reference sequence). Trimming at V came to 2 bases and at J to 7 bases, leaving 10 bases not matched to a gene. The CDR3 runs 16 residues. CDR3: CASSLSTSGAPRTQYF. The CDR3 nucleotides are TGTGCCAGCAGCTTATCGACTAGCGGGGCCCCTAGGACCCAGTACTTC.

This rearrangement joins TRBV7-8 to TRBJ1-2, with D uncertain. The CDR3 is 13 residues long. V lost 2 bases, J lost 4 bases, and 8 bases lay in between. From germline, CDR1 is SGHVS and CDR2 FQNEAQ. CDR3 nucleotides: TGTGCCAGCAGCTTAACTGTCACCTATGGCTACACCTTC. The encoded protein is CASSLTVTYGYTF.

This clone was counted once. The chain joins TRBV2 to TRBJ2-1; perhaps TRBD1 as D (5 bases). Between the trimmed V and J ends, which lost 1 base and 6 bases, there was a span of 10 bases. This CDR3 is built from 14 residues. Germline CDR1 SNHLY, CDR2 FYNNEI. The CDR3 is CASSEGRVSNEQFF. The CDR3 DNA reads TGTGCCAGCAGTGAAGGCAGGGTCAGCAATGAGCAGTTCTTC.

The CDR3 sequence is CASSHQTGSSYNSPLHF. The CDR3 DNA follows: TGCGCCAGCAGCCACCAGACAGGGAGCTCCTATAATTCACCCCTCCACTTT. V is TRBV4-1 and J is TRBJ1-6, with 7 bases lining up with TRBD1. Germline CDR1 MGHRA, CDR2 YSYEKL. The CDR3 loop spans 17 amino acids. After removal of 3 bases from V and 0 bases from J, the junction contained 5 bases not matched to a gene.

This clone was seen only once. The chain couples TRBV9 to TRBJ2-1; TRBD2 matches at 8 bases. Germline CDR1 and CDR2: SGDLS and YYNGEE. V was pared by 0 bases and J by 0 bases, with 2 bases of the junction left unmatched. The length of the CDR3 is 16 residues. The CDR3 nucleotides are TGTGCCAGCAGCGTAGATGCGGGAGGCTCCTACAATGAGCAGTTCTTC. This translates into CASSVDAGGSYNEQFF.

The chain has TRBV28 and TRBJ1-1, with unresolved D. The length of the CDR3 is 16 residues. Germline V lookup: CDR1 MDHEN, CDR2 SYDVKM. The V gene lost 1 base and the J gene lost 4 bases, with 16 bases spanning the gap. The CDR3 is CASSLLPGLGGTEAFF. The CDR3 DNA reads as TGTGCCAGCAGTTTATTGCCGGGGTTGGGTGGCACTGAAGCTTTCTTT.

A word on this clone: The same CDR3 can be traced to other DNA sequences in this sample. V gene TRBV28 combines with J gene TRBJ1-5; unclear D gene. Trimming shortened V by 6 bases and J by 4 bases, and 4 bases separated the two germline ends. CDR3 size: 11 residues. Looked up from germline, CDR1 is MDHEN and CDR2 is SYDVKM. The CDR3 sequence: CASSRNQPQHF. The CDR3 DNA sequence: TGTGCCAGCAGCCGAAATCAGCCCCAGCATTTT.

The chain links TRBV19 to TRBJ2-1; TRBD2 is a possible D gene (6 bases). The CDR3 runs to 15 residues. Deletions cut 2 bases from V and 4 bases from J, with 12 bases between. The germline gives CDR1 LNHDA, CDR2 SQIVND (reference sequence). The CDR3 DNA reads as TGTGCCAGTAGTATAACCCTCGGGGGTTACAATGAGCAGTTCTTC. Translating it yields CASSITLGGYNEQFF.

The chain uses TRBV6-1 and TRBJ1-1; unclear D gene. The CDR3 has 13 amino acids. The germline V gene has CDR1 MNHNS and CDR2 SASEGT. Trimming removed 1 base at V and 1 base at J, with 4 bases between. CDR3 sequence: CASSEGPNTEAFF. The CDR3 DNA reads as TGTGCCAGCAGTGAAGGCCCGAACACTGAAGCTTTCTTT.

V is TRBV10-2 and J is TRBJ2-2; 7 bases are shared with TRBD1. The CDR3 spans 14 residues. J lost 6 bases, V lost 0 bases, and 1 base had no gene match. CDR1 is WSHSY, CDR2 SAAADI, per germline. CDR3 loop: CASSESGQPGELFF. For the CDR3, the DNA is TGCGCCAGCAGTGAGTCGGGACAGCCCGGGGAGCTGTTTTTT.

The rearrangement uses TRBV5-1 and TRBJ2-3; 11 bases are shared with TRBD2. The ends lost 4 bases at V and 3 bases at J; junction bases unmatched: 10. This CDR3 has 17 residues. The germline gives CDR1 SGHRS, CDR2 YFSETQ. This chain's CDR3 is CASSLPLAGVATDTQYF. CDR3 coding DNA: TGCGCCAGCAGCCTTCCACTAGCGGGAGTGGCAACAGATACGCAGTATTTT.

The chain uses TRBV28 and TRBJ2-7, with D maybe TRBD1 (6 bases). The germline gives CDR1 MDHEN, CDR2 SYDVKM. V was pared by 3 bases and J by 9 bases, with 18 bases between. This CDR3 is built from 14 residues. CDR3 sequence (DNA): TGTGCCAGCAGTTTCGTCGACAGGAGCAGGACGCAGTACTTC. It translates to CASSFVDRSRTQYF. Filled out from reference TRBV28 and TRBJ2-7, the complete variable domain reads DVKVTQSSRYLVKRTGEKVFLECVQDMDHENMFWYRQDPGLGLRLIYFSYDVKMKEKGDIPEGYSVSREKKERFSLILESASTNQTSMYLCASSFVDRSRTQYFGPGTRLTVT.

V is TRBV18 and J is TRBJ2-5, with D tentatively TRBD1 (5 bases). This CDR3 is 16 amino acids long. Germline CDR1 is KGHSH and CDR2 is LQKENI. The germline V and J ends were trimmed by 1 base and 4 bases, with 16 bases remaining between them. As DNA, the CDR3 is TGTGCCAGCTCACCACGGGCCGCGGACACAGGAGAGACCCAGTACTTC. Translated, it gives CASSPRAADTGETQYF. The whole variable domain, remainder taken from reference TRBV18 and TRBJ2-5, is NAGVMQNPRHLVRRRGQEARLRCSPMKGHSHVYWYRQLPEEGLKFMVYLQKENIIDESGMPKERFSAEFPKEGPSILRIQQVVRGDSAAYFCASSPRAADTGETQYFGPGTRLLVL.

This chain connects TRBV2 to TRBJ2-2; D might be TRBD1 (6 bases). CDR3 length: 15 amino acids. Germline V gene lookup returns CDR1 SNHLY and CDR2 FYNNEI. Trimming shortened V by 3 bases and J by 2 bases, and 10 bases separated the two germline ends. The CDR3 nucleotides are TGTGCCAGCAGTGAGGGGGCAAGAAACACCGGGGAGCTGTTTTTT. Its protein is CASSEGARNTGELFF.

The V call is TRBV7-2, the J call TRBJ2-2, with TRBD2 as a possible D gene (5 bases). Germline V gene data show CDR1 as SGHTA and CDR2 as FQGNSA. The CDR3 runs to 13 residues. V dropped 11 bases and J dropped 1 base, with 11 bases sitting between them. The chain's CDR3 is CARRTQNTGELFF. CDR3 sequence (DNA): TGTGCCCGGCGGACTCAGAACACCGGGGAGCTGTTTTTT.

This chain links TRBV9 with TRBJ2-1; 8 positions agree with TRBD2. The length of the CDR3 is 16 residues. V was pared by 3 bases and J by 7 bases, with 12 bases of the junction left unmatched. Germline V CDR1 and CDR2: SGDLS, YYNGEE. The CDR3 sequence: CASSGPGTSIGNEQFF. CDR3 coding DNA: TGTGCCAGCAGCGGCCCCGGGACTAGTATAGGGAATGAGCAGTTCTTC.

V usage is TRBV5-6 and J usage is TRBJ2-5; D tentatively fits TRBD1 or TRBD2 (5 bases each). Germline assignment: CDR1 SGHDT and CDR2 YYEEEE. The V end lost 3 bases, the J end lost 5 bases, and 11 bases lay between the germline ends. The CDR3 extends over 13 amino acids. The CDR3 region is CASSSGRSETQYF. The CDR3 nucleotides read TGTGCCAGCAGCTCGGGACGCAGCGAGACCCAGTACTTC.